These T cell receptor beta chains were read from a single sample in a study of blood T cell repertoires in COVID-19. Data came from immunoSEQ multiplex PCR; TCRdb stores just in-frame clones and leaves some out. The data contain 210,000 or so clones, around 90% of them singletons. The specimen sequenced was peripheral blood. All receptors derive from a man aged 30 to 39 with COVID-19, enrolled during active disease. Each CDR3 is given with its conserved first and last residue. D genes are given only for firm matches. Clone size is given for some rows only: seen once, a few or many times, or a class if the clone is expanded.

j_call	d_call	clone_size	v_call	cdr3_nt	cdr3_aa
TRBJ2-2	.	.	TRBV4-3	TGCGCCAGCAGCCAAGAACCGGGTGGATACGGGGAGCTGTTTTTT	CASSQEPGGYGELFF
TRBJ1-2	TRBD1	once	TRBV4-3	TGCGCCAGCAGCCACGTACAGGGGTCTGGTGGCTACACCTTC	CASSHVQGSGGYTF
TRBJ2-1	.	once	TRBV5-1	TGCGCCAGCAGCCGTGACTCAGAGCAGTTCTTC	CASSRDSEQFF
TRBJ1-2	.	.	TRBV6-4	TGTGCCAGTCAGGGAAACTATGGCTACACCTTC	CASQGNYGYTF
TRBJ1-1	.	.	TRBV5-5	TGTGCCAGCAGCTTGGTACCGGGACTCAACACTGAAGCTTTCTTT	CASSLVPGLNTEAFF
TRBJ2-3	TRBD2	.	TRBV3-1/TRBV3-2	TGTGCCAGCAGCCCCTTTCTAGCGGGAAGGACAGATACGCAGTATTTT	CASSPFLAGRTDTQYF
TRBJ1-2	TRBD1	.	TRBV4-3	TGCGCCAGCAGCCAAGATACTCGGGACAGGGGGCTCTGCACCTTC	CASSQDTRDRGLCTF
TRBJ1-1	TRBD1	few	TRBV4-3	TGCGCCAGCAGCCAAGAAAAGGACAGGGACACTGAAGCTTTCTTT	CASSQEKDRDTEAFF
TRBJ1-1	TRBD1	.	TRBV5-6	TGTGCCAGCAGCTTGGAATGGGGACAGGGTAACACTGAAGCTTTCTTT	CASSLEWGQGNTEAFF
TRBJ2-2	.	.	TRBV28	TGTGCCAGCAGCGGGGACACCGGGGAGCTGTTTTTT	CASSGDTGELFF
TRBJ1-2	.	.	TRBV28	TGTGCCAGCACCCTACAGGGTCTTGTCTATGGCTACACCTTC	CASTLQGLVYGYTF
TRBJ2-1	TRBD2	once	TRBV7-6	TGTGCCAGCAGTACTAACCGGGCCCTAGCGGGGGGGCGGTGGGAGCAGTTCTTC	CASSTNRALAGGRWEQFF
TRBJ2-7	TRBD2	once	TRBV6-2/TRBV6-3	TGTGCCAGCAGTAACCGTTGGCTAGCGGAATCCTACGAGCAGTACTTC	CASSNRWLAESYEQYF
TRBJ2-1	.	.	TRBV7-9	TGTGCCAGCAGCCCCCCGAACAGGGCCAATGAGCAGTTCTTC	CASSPPNRANEQFF
TRBJ2-3	TRBD1	.	TRBV19	TGTGCCAGTAGCCCCGTCAACAGGGGTACGCAGTATTTT	CASSPVNRGTQYF
TRBJ1-2	.	.	TRBV19	TGTGCCAGTAGCCACGACAGTAACTATGGCTACACCTTC	CASSHDSNYGYTF
TRBJ1-2	TRBD1	.	TRBV7-2	TGTGCCAGCAGAGGTCTTAATAGGGGGCGCCGAAGCGATGGCTACACCTTC	CASRGLNRGRRSDGYTF
TRBJ2-3	TRBD2	.	TRBV7-9	TGTGCCAGCAGCTTAGGCTCTAGCGGGGATACGCAGTATTTT	CASSLGSSGDTQYF
TRBJ2-6	.	.	TRBV11-3	TGTGCCAGGGGGAAAAGGACACCCGACACTGGGGCCAACGTCCTGACTTTC	CARGKRTPDTGANVLTF
TRBJ2-7	.	.	TRBV7-6	TGTGCCAGCAGCCCCCCGGCCCCGACCCGCAAAACGGGATACGAGCAGTACTTC	CASSPPAPTRKTGYEQYF
TRBJ2-1	TRBD1	.	TRBV6-4	TGTGCCAGCAGTGCCGACTCGGGACAGGGCTACAATGAGCAGTTCTTC	CASSADSGQGYNEQFF
TRBJ1-1	.	.	TRBV2	TGTGCCAGCAGTCCTTATCTGACAGCGAACACTGAAGCTTTCTTT	CASSPYLTANTEAFF
TRBJ1-5	.	.	TRBV5-4	TGTGCCAGCAGCTTTTCGGGGGGGGTCAGCCCCCAGCATTTT	CASSFSGGVSPQHF
TRBJ1-5	.	once	TRBV7-3	TGTGCCAGCGCCTTGGGGGCAACGGCTGCCCAGCATTTT	CASALGATAAQHF
TRBJ2-1	.	.	TRBV7-2	TGTGCCAGCAGCTTATTGCAGGCGTCGGATGAGCAGTTCTTC	CASSLLQASDEQFF
TRBJ2-1	.	once	TRBV2	TGTGCCAGCAGAGAGAATCTAGATGAGCAGTTCTTC	CASRENLDEQFF
TRBJ1-3	.	.	TRBV29-1	TGCAGCGTTGGGGAGTGGGGCTCTGGAAACACCATATATTTT	CSVGEWGSGNTIYF
TRBJ1-1	.	.	TRBV28	TGTGCCAGCAGTTTTGTCCAGAACACTGAAGCTTTCTTT	CASSFVQNTEAFF
TRBJ2-2	.	.	TRBV6-1	TGTGCCAGCAGTGAATTTACGGCGGTTATCACCGGGGAGCTGTTTTTT	CASSEFTAVITGELFF
TRBJ2-3	.	.	TRBV7-9	TGTGCCAGCAGCCCCAGGGGTGGCCCTTTGGATACGCAGTATTTT	CASSPRGGPLDTQYF
TRBJ1-2	.	.	TRBV19	TGTGCCAGTAGTACAGGGGTCGGCTATGGCTACACCTTC	CASSTGVGYGYTF
TRBJ1-1	TRBD1	once	TRBV2	TGTGCCAGCAGTCAACCACGCTCGGGACAGGCGCGGAACACTGAAGCTTTCTTT	CASSQPRSGQARNTEAFF
TRBJ2-7	TRBD2	.	TRBV11-2	TGTGCCAGCAGCTTAGATGGACTAGCGGGTAGACCCTCCTACGAGCAGTACTTC	CASSLDGLAGRPSYEQYF
TRBJ1-2	TRBD1	.	TRBV7-8	TGTGCCAGCAGCTATCCTACAGGGGCCTGGGATGGCTACACCTTC	CASSYPTGAWDGYTF
TRBJ1-5	.	.	TRBV5-5	TGTGCCAGCAGCTTGGATCTGAATCAGCCCCAGCATTTT	CASSLDLNQPQHF
TRBJ1-1	.	.	TRBV4-3	TGCGCCAGCAGCCAAGATATACGGGGGGGAGTTACTGAAGCTTTCTTT	CASSQDIRGGVTEAFF
TRBJ2-1	TRBD1	.	TRBV6-5	TGTGCCAGCAGACACGGGGGACAGGGGAGGAATGAGCAGTTCTTC	CASRHGGQGRNEQFF
TRBJ1-2	TRBD1	.	TRBV7-3	TGTGCCAGCAGCCAAGGACAGGGGAGCTACACCTTC	CASSQGQGSYTF
TRBJ2-1	.	.	TRBV11-2	TGTGCCAGCAGCTTAGAGAGGGACTCGCCATTCTACAATGAGCAGTTCTTC	CASSLERDSPFYNEQFF
TRBJ1-6	TRBD1	once	TRBV6-5	TGTGCCAGCAGCAGACAGGGGAAGCATTCACCCCTCCACTTT	CASSRQGKHSPLHF
TRBJ1-5	.	many	TRBV12-5	TGTGCTAGTGGTTTTCCCTCTCCGGGGGGTAGCAATCAGCCCCAGCATTTT	CASGFPSPGGSNQPQHF
TRBJ2-3	TRBD2	.	TRBV9	TGTGCCAGCAGCCTGACTAGCGCATTCACAGATACGCAGTATTTT	CASSLTSAFTDTQYF
TRBJ2-2	TRBD2	once	TRBV15	TGTGCCACCAGCAGAAGGAGCGGGACTTTTGGGGAGCTGTTTTTT	CATSRRSGTFGELFF
TRBJ2-7	.	.	TRBV27	TGTGCCAGCAGTCTACGCCCCGCCTACGAGCAGTACTTC	CASSLRPAYEQYF
TRBJ2-1	.	.	TRBV11-2	TGTGCCAGCAGCTTGCGGGACTCCCTGACCGACTACAATGAGCAGTTCTTC	CASSLRDSLTDYNEQFF
TRBJ1-3	.	.	TRBV5-1	TGCGCCAGCAGTCTAGGAGGGGCCGTTGGAAACACCATATATTTT	CASSLGGAVGNTIYF
TRBJ2-1	.	.	TRBV19	TGTGCCAGTAGTATACAGGCGGGGCGACCCTACAATGAGCAGTTCTTC	CASSIQAGRPYNEQFF
TRBJ1-1	TRBD1	.	TRBV19	TGTGCCACCCAACAGGGGCGGAACACTGAAGCTTTCTTT	CATQQGRNTEAFF
TRBJ1-1	.	.	TRBV4-3	TGCGCCAGCAGCCCCTCGGACAGCCGGGCTGAAGCTTTCTTT	CASSPSDSRAEAFF
TRBJ2-7	TRBD2	.	TRBV10-2	TGCGCCAGCAGTGATGCGGGAGGGCCCTACGAGCAGTACTTC	CASSDAGGPYEQYF
TRBJ1-2	.	few	TRBV5-1	TGCGCCAGCAGCTTGGTACTGGGGGGTAACGATGGCTACACCTTC	CASSLVLGGNDGYTF
TRBJ2-2	TRBD1	.	TRBV18	TGTGCCAGCTCACCGGCAGGGGGCTTTGGCGGGGAGCTGTTTTTT	CASSPAGGFGGELFF
TRBJ2-7	TRBD1	.	TRBV19	TGTGCCAGTAGTGGACAGGGTTACGAGCAGTACTTC	CASSGQGYEQYF
TRBJ2-7	.	.	TRBV6-2/TRBV6-3	TGTGCCAGCAGCCAACCTCGGGGGAAATCCTACGAGCAGTACTTC	CASSQPRGKSYEQYF